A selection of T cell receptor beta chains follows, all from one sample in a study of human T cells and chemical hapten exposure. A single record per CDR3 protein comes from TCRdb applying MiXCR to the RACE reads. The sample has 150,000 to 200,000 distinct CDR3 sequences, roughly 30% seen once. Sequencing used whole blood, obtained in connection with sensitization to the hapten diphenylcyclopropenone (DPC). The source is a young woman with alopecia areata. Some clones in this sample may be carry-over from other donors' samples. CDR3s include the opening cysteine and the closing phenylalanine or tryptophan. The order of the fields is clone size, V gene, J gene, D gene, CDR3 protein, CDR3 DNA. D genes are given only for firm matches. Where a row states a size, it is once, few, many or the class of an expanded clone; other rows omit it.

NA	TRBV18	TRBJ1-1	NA	CASSPDSGITEAFF	TGTGCCAGCTCACCCGACAGTGGAATCACTGAAGCTTTCTTT
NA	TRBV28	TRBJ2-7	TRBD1	CASRGEGTGAYEQYF	TGTGCCAGCAGGGGGGAGGGGACAGGGGCCTACGAGCAGTACTTC
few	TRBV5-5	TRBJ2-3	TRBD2	CASSSLWTSGDTQYF	TGTGCCAGCAGCTCCCTATGGACTAGCGGAGATACGCAGTATTTT
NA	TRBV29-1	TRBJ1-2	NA	CSVERGGGGYGYTF	TGCAGCGTTGAAAGGGGAGGGGGAGGCTATGGCTACACCTTC
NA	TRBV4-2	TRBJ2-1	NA	CASSQDRSLFGEQFF	TGTGCCAGCAGCCAAGATCGGAGCCTCTTCGGTGAGCAGTTCTTC
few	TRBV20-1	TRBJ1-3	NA	CSASPGHSGNTIYF	TGCAGTGCTAGTCCGGGACACTCTGGAAACACCATATATTTT
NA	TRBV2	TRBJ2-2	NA	CASSALRSTGELFF	TGTGCCAGCAGCGCCCTAAGGTCCACCGGGGAGCTGTTTTTT
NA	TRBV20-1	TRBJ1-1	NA	CSARDFFHTEAFF	TGCAGTGCTAGGGACTTCTTTCACACTGAAGCTTTCTTT
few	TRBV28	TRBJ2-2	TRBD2	CASRLGPGLAEHTGELFF	TGTGCCAGCAGACTCGGTCCCGGACTAGCGGAGCACACCGGGGAGCTGTTTTTT
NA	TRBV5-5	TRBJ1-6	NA	CASSSTGRETYNSPLHF	TGTGCCAGCAGCTCGACAGGCCGGGAGACCTATAATTCACCCCTCCACTTT
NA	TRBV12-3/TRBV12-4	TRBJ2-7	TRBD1	CASSPTGTVYEQYF	TGTGCCAGCAGTCCTACCGGGACAGTCTACGAGCAGTACTTC
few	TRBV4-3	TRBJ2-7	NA	CASSQEPGYEQYF	TGCGCCAGCAGCCAAGAGCCGGGATACGAGCAGTACTTC
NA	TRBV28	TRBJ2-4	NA	CASSFSGTKNIQYF	TGTGCCAGCAGTTTTTCGGGAACCAAAAACATTCAGTACTTC
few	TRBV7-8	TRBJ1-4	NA	CASSQGHIGATNEKLFF	TGTGCCAGCAGCCAAGGACACATAGGTGCAACTAATGAAAAACTGTTTTTT
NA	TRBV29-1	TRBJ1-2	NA	CSVDFGNYGYTF	TGCAGCGTTGATTTCGGGAACTATGGCTACACCTTC
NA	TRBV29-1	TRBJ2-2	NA	CSGGEGTGELFF	TGCAGCGGCGGAGAAGGCACCGGGGAGCTGTTTTTT
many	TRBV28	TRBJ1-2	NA	CASSDRSGRGFGYTF	TGTGCCAGCAGTGATCGGAGTGGACGGGGGTTTGGCTACACCTTC
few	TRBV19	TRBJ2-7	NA	CASSYQGTPYEQYF	TGTGCCAGCAGTTATCAGGGTACGCCCTACGAGCAGTACTTC
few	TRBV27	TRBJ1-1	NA	CASSFGGEAFF	TGTGCCAGCAGTTTCGGCGGTGAAGCTTTCTTT